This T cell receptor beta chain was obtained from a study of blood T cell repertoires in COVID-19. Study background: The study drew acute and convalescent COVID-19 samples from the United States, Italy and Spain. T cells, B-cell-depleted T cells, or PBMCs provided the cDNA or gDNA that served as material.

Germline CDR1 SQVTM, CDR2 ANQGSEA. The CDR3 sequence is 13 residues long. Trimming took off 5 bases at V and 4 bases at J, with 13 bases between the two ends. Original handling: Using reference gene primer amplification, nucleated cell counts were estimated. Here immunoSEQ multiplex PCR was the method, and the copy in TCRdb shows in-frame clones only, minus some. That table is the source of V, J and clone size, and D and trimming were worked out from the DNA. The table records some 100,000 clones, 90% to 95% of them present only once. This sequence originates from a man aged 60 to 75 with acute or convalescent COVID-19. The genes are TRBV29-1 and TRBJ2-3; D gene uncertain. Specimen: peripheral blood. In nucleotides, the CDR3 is TGCAGCGTTTTCAGGTCGTTAGCAGATACGCAGTATTTT. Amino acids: CSVFRSLADTQYF.